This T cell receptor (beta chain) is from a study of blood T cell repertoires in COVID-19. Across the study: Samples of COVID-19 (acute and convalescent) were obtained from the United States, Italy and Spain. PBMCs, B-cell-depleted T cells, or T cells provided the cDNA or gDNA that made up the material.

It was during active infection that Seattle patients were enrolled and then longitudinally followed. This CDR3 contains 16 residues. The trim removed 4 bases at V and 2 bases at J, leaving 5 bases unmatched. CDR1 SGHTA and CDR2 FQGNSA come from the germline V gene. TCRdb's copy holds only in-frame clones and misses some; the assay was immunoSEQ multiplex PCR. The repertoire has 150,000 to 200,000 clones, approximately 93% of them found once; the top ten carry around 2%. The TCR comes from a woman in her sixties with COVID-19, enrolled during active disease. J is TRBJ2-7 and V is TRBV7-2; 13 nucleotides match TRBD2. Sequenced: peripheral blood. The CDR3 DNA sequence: TGTGCCAGCAGCTCGTGGACTAGCGGGGGTACCTACGAGCAGTACTTC. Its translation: CASSSWTSGGTYEQYF.